This TCR beta chain was identified during a study of cytomegalovirus exposure and HLA in healthy donors. Libraries were prepared by immunoSEQ multiplex PCR; TCRdb keeps only in-frame clonotypes and omits some of them. Here the sample spans 300,000 to 400,000 clones, approximately 88% being singletons. Germline values: CDR1 SQVTM, CDR2 ANQGSEA. The CDR3 totals 16 residues. The V end lost 1 base, the J end lost 3 bases, and 16 bases lay between the germline ends. The TCR was taken from a man under 40 in good health and CMV-seronegative. This chain joins TRBV29-1 and TRBJ2-1, with a weak D call TRBD2 (6 bases). Sequencing was done on a sample of PBMCs. CDR3 loop: CSVEALPRGNYNEQFF. The CDR3 bases are TGCAGCGTTGAAGCCCTCCCGCGGGGAAACTACAATGAGCAGTTCTTC.